This record covers a single T cell receptor (beta chain). This clone is medium-sized (0.01 to 0.1%). The specificity of this receptor is unknown. It has no much larger one-base neighbor in the sample; base qualities were not kept. This specimen's time point label, per the study, means: resected brain tissue, or blood drawn just prior to surgery. The surgery cases with the highest brain T cell transcript signatures were chosen for TCR beta chain sequencing of brain tissue, and also of blood when blood was available. Before surgery, the patients had been given at least one anti-epileptic drug. TCR-sequenced patients were children with drug-resistant epilepsy due to tuberous sclerosis complex, focal cortical dysplasia, Rasmussen encephalitis or hemimegalencephaly. The brain samples were frozen blocks of fresh involved tissue resected during epilepsy surgery. The Monarch genomic DNA purification kit was used to extract bulk genomic DNA from unsorted brain tissue and whole blood.

The data stem from a study of brain T cells in children with intractable seizures (dated by TCRdb to the early 2020s). With regard to the full study: Resected brain tissue from 50 or so pediatric epilepsy surgery cases was initially screened for immune gene transcripts with a NanoString immunology panel. About 70% of the 12 selected surgery cases also had pre-surgery blood sequenced, which left four cases with brain tissue only.

TCR beta chain sequences were generated from genomic DNA using the immunoSEQ assay. The source study handled its data this way. CDR3 sequences not starting with the conserved framework cysteine at position 104 were manually removed. To get clonality, the normalized Shannon's Diversity Index was subtracted from one, giving values from 0 (maximal diversity) to 1 (oligoclonal). Differences in the frequency of the same CDR3 between samples, such as brain versus blood, were assessed with chi-squared comparison-of-proportions tests. Public clonotypes were identified through searches of immuneACCESS, and similarity to known antiviral clonotypes was evaluated with the VDJdb browser. As stored in TCRdb, this immuneACCESS dataset retains in-frame rearrangements with V and J assigned. A fraction of the clones does not appear; measured against another copy, unresolved V genes explain less than half of the discrepancy, and the remainder lacks a known reason. The DNA was the basis for D and trimming; V, J and clone size are from that table. In all, the sample holds about 9,000 clones, and 69% of those were seen once. Clones ranked in the top ten supply roughly 18% of the sample.

General conclusions and limits of the study: Viral specificity was inferred solely from CDR3 sequence similarity, and the HCMV serostatus of the patients was not known. Because pre- and post-surgery blood were sequenced to different depths, clones absent from the pre-surgery sample may reflect undersampling. Both public and private clones were found among the top 50 brain clonotypes, and the most abundant public CDR3 in each case closely resembled known HCMV, EBV or influenza A epitope-specific CDR3s.

The specimen was resected brain tissue, collected at surgery. The sequence was obtained from a girl aged 2-10 years with tuberous sclerosis and intractable seizures.

This receptor carries the CDR3 CATSDVRDRDPRETQYF. In nucleotides, the sequence is TGTGCCACCAGTGATGTCCGGGACAGGGACCCCAGGGAGACCCAGTACTTC. In this chain, TRBV24-1 is recombined with TRBJ2-5; 9 central nucleotides agree with TRBD1. Based on the germline V gene, the CDR1 and CDR2 sequences are KGHDR and SFDVKD. V is cut back by 3 bases and J by 5 bases, with 12 bases in the junction unmatched. From the cysteine up to the phenylalanine, the CDR3 has a length of 17 residues. CDR3 DNA only is kept here, 51 bases in frame from base 1.